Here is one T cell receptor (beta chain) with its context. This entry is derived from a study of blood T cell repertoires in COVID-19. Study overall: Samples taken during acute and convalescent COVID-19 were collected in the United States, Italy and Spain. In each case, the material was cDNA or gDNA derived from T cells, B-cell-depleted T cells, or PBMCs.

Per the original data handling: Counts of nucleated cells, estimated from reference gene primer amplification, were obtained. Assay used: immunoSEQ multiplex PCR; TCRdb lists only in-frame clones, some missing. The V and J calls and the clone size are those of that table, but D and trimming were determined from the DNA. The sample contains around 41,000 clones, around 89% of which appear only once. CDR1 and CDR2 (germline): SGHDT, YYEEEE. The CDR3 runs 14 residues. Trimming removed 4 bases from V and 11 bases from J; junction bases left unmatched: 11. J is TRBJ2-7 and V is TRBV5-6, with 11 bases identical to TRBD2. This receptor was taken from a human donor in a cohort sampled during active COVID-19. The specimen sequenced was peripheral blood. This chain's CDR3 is CASSLGLAAPIKYF. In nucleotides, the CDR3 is TGTGCCAGCAGCCTGGGACTAGCGGCTCCCATCAAGTACTTC.